Below, 26 T cell receptor beta chains from the same sample are listed, as sequenced in a study of cytomegalovirus exposure and HLA in healthy donors. Generated by immunoSEQ multiplex PCR, the TCRdb table keeps only in-frame clones and is missing some. Among roughly 200,000 clones listed, around nine tenths were seen once. Sequenced input: PBMCs. These receptor sequences come from a man aged 30 to 39 in good health and CMV-seropositive.

This sequence joins TRBV11-3 and TRBJ1-3; D remains ambiguous. Trimming cost V 5 bases and J 0 bases, with 11 bases left between them. Germline loops: CDR1 SGHNT, CDR2 YENEEA. This CDR3 region has 15 residues. CDR3 sequence: CASSPQAFSGNTIYF. The CDR3 DNA reads as TGTGCCAGCAGCCCCCAAGCATTCTCTGGAAACACCATATATTTT.

The DNA for the CDR3 is TGCAGCGTGGCGGGAGGGGAGGAGGAGACCCAGTACTTC. Protein: CSVAGGEEETQYF. The chain links TRBV29-1 to TRBJ2-5; 9 bases map to TRBD2. CDR3 length: 13 residues. The germline V gene has CDR1 SQVTM and CDR2 ANQGSEA. J gave up 5 bases and V 6 bases, and 7 bases lay outside the gene matches.

The chain uses TRBV28 and TRBJ1-4; TRBD1 aligns across 9 bases. The germline V gene has CDR1 MDHEN and CDR2 SYDVKM. The CDR3 is made up of 14 amino acids. The trim removed 6 bases at V and 8 bases at J, leaving 7 bases unmatched. The CDR3 here is CASSPGTGWEKLFF. In DNA form, the CDR3 reads TGTGCCAGCAGCCCCGGGACAGGGTGGGAAAAACTGTTTTTT.

On this clone itself: The sample has other DNA sequences that encode this CDR3 too. The gene calls are TRBV18 and TRBJ2-7; possibly TRBD1 for D (7 bases). This CDR3 is built from 15 residues. CDR1 and CDR2 from the germline V gene are KGHSH and LQKENI. V dropped 3 bases and J dropped 0 bases, with 12 bases sitting between them. CDR3 amino acids: CASSPQGGSSYEQYF. Written as DNA, the CDR3 is TGTGCCAGCTCACCTCAGGGGGGATCCTCCTACGAGCAGTACTTC.

The chain carries TRBV6-5 and TRBJ2-5, with D perhaps matching TRBD1 (5 bases). This CDR3 has 14 amino acids. V was trimmed by 5 bases and J by 5 bases, leaving 15 bases between them. The germline gives CDR1 MNHEY, CDR2 SVGAGI. CDR3 nucleotides: TGTGCCAGCAGTCCCTTGGGGCGATCGGAGACCCAGTACTTC. Its translation: CASSPLGRSETQYF.

CDR3 bases: TGTGCCAGCAGTTTCACTAGCGGGACATCCTACGAGCAGTACTTC. The encoded protein is CASSFTSGTSYEQYF. This chain uses TRBV27 with TRBJ2-7; 10 nucleotides line up with TRBD2. The V segment lost 3 bases and the J segment 1 base; nucleotides outside the gene matches: 3. The CDR3 spans 15 residues. In germline, CDR1 is MNHEY, CDR2 SMNVEV (reference sequence).

The chain couples TRBV27 to TRBJ2-7; D uncertain. Trimming took 3 bases from V and 4 from J, leaving 10 bases between them. Germline V gene sequence: CDR1 MNHEY, CDR2 SMNVEV (reference sequence). This CDR3 comprises 13 residues. The CDR3 coding sequence is TGTGCCAGCAGTTTTCCAGGATCGTACGAGCAGTACTTC. It encodes CASSFPGSYEQYF.

This sequence joins TRBV25-1 and TRBJ2-7, with TRBD1 matching over 8 bases. V was clipped by 6 bases and J by 4 bases; unmatched bases: 8. The CDR3 loop spans 14 amino acids. Germline loops: CDR1 MGHDK, CDR2 SYGVNS. The CDR3: CASRGQGARYEQYF. CDR3 nucleotide sequence: TGTGCCAGCAGAGGCCAGGGGGCAAGGTACGAGCAGTACTTC.

This clone has a single count. The chain employs TRBV2 and TRBJ2-3; D is ambiguous. Per germline, CDR1 SNHLY and CDR2 FYNNEI. This CDR3 has 15 residues. V lost 4 bases, J lost 2 bases, and 13 bases lay in between. CDR3 in amino acids: CASSARTTFTDTQYF. The CDR3 nucleotides are TGTGCCAGCAGTGCCCGGACGACTTTCACAGATACGCAGTATTTT.

The chain recombines TRBV7-3 with TRBJ2-2; TRBD2 is a possible D gene (6 bases). CDR3 length equals 15 residues. V was shortened by 2 bases and J by 6 bases, with 13 bases between the two germline ends. The germline V gene encodes CDR1 SGHTA and CDR2 FQGTGA. CDR3 sequence (DNA): TGTGCCAGCAGCTTAGTAGGGCGCGGGGCCGGGGAGCTGTTTTTT. It encodes CASSLVGRGAGELFF.

The chain combines TRBV7-2 with TRBJ1-2; D unclear. Per the germline V gene, CDR1 is SGHTA and CDR2 is FQGNSA. Trimming stripped 4 bases from V and 4 bases from J, with 10 bases between. The CDR3 is made up of 13 amino acids. The CDR3 loop reads CASSYRQGYGYTF. DNA for the CDR3: TGTGCCAGCAGCTATAGACAAGGCTATGGCTACACCTTC.

The rearrangement uses TRBV30 and TRBJ1-2; a possible D gene is TRBD1 (6 bases). Germline V gene data show CDR1 as GTSNPN and CDR2 as SVGIG (reference sequence). The CDR3 runs to 14 residues. Trimming stripped 7 bases from V and 7 bases from J, with 22 bases between. CDR3 bases: TGTGCCTTTAGTGCGGGACAATCTTTTGGTGGCTACACCTTC. This codes for CAFSAGQSFGGYTF.

This chain joins TRBV7-2 and TRBJ2-7; D gene unclear. The CDR3 runs 12 residues. The germline V gene encodes CDR1 SGHTA and CDR2 FQGNSA. V was pared by 1 base and J by 6 bases, with 7 bases between. The DNA for the CDR3 is TGTGCCAGCAGCTTAGGGCAGGTCGAGCAGTACTTC. Its protein product is CASSLGQVEQYF. Full variable domain (outside the CDR3, taken from reference TRBV7-2 and TRBJ2-7): GAGVSQSPSNKVTEKGKDVELRCDPISGHTALYWYRQSLGQGLEFLIYFQGNSAPDKSGLPSDRFSAERTGGSVSTLTIQRTQQEDSAVYLCASSLGQVEQYFGPGTRLTVT.

The chain couples TRBV28 to TRBJ2-1; TRBD2 matches 8 bases. With V trimmed by 9 bases and J by 0 bases, 4 bases remained unmatched. The CDR3 runs 14 residues. Germline V gene sequence: CDR1 MDHEN, CDR2 SYDVKM. CDR3 sequence reads: CASKSGSSYNEQFF. CDR3 DNA: TGTGCCAGTAAGAGCGGGAGCTCCTACAATGAGCAGTTCTTC.

The chain recombines TRBV25-1 with TRBJ2-1; no reliable D call. V was cut by 4 bases and J by 4 bases, with 11 bases left in between. Germline V CDR1 and CDR2: MGHDK, SYGVNS. This CDR3 has 14 residues. The CDR3 DNA sequence: TGTGCCAGCAGTGTCCCTACAACATACAATGAGCAGTTCTTC. Its protein is CASSVPTTYNEQFF.

The chain combines TRBV4-3 with TRBJ2-1, with D possibly matching TRBD1 (6 bases). Trimming took off 4 bases at V and 5 bases at J, with 18 bases between the two ends. The CDR3 sequence is 16 residues long. CDR1 and CDR2 (germline): LGHNA, YSLEER. CDR3 protein: CASSRLTGDNDNEQFF. The CDR3 region has the DNA TGCGCCAGCAGCCGTCTGACAGGAGACAATGACAATGAGCAGTTCTTC.

Only a few counts were recorded for this clone. The V call is TRBV11-3, the J call TRBJ1-2; D gene uncertain. The CDR3 runs 12 residues. The germline CDR1 and CDR2 sequences are SGHNT and YENEEA. The V end lost 5 bases, the J end lost 8 bases, and 12 bases lay between the germline ends. The CDR3 loop is CASSPTVGGYTF. The CDR3, as DNA: TGTGCCAGCAGCCCCACAGTGGGAGGCTACACCTTC.

This sequence joins TRBV9 and TRBJ2-1; tentatively, D is TRBD2 (7 bases). With 0 bases removed from V and 7 bases from J, the gap between germline ends came to 17 bases. The CDR3 has 16 residues. Germline values: CDR1 SGDLS, CDR2 YYNGEE. CDR3 protein: CASSVAEGGPGNEQFF. In nucleotides, the CDR3 is TGTGCCAGCAGCGTAGCTGAGGGGGGGCCGGGGAATGAGCAGTTCTTC.

This clone was seen only once. This rearrangement joins TRBV11-2 to TRBJ2-1, with 12 bases lining up with TRBD2. The length of the CDR3 is 15 residues. CDR1 is SGHAT, CDR2 FQNNGV, per germline. V lost 5 bases and J lost 3; bases outside the gene matches: 2. CDR3 DNA: TGTGCCAGCAGCCAACTAGCGGGGGGCTACAATGAGCAGTTCTTC. Translation: CASSQLAGGYNEQFF.

This clone was recorded only once. V and J are TRBV27 and TRBJ1-2; 10 bases fit TRBD1. The germline V gene has CDR1 MNHEY and CDR2 SMNVEV (reference sequence). The CDR3 runs to 15 residues. With V trimmed by 5 bases and J by 5 bases, 8 bases remained unmatched. The CDR3 bases are TGTGCCAGCAGTCTTGGGACAGGGGTAGGGTATGGCTACACCTTC. This encodes CASSLGTGVGYGYTF.

The rearrangement joins TRBV10-3 to TRBJ2-7; D is perhaps TRBD1 (6 bases). V lost 3 bases and J lost 7, with 19 bases in between. The CDR3 is made up of 15 amino acids. CDR1 and CDR2 (germline): ENHRY, SYGVKD. The CDR3 DNA follows: TGTGCCATCAGTGACCACGGGACATCTTTGAGGGAGCAGTACTTC. Translating it yields CAISDHGTSLREQYF.

The chain joins TRBV19 to TRBJ2-3; 8 nucleotides match TRBD2. V trimming: 8 bases; J trimming: 1 base; junction bases outside the gene matches: 5. Germline V gene data show CDR1 as LNHDA and CDR2 as SQIVND (reference sequence). The CDR3 consists of 14 residues. DNA of the CDR3: TGTGCCAGTTCGGACGGGGGGGGCACAGATACGCAGTATTTT. Protein: CASSDGGGTDTQYF.

The J gene is TRBJ2-2, the V gene TRBV5-5; 9 bases align to TRBD2. This CDR3 comprises 16 residues. V lost 2 bases to trimming and J lost 0 bases; unmatched junction nucleotides: 2. CDR1 and CDR2 (germline): SGHKS, YYEKEE (reference sequence). The CDR3 sequence is CASSFIAGANTGELFF. DNA for the CDR3: TGTGCCAGCAGCTTTATAGCGGGAGCGAACACCGGGGAGCTGTTTTTT.

Concerning this clone itself: Other DNA sequences in the same sample also yield this CDR3. The rearrangement uses TRBV9 and TRBJ2-3; no definite D call. This CDR3 contains 13 residues. Trimming stripped 0 bases from V and 0 bases from J, with 2 bases between. Germline V gene sequence: CDR1 SGDLS, CDR2 YYNGEE. The CDR3 DNA follows: TGTGCCAGCAGCGTAGCCAGCACAGATACGCAGTATTTT. Translating it yields CASSVASTDTQYF.

The chain couples TRBV6-5 to TRBJ1-4; D gene ambiguous. Germline CDR1 is MNHEY and CDR2 is SVGAGI. This CDR3 is built from 14 residues. Deletions cut 0 bases from V and 4 bases from J, with 6 bases between. CDR3 DNA sequence: TGTGCCAGCAGTTACTCGCAGTTTAATGAAAAACTGTTTTTT. It translates to CASSYSQFNEKLFF.

Concerning this clone itself: At one boundary the junction diverges from the germline segment, which might be a read error. The genes are TRBV7-7 and TRBJ2-1; 10 bases agree with TRBD1. From germline, CDR1 is SSHAT and CDR2 FNYEAQ (reference sequence). The CDR3 contains 16 residues. The CDR3 here is CASSLGGQGGSNEQFF. The CDR3 nucleotides read TGTGCTAGCAGCTTAGGCGGACAGGGGGGATCCAATGAGCAGTTCTTC. The full variable domain, its missing parts supplied by reference TRBV7-7 and TRBJ2-1, is GAGVSQSPRYKVTKRGQDVTLRCDPISSHATLYWYQQALGQGPEFLTYFNYEAQPDKSGLPSDRFSAERPEGSISTLTIQRTEQRDSAMYRCASSLGGQGGSNEQFFGPGTRLTVL.